This TCR beta chain was observed in a study of cytomegalovirus exposure and HLA in healthy donors. PCR used 60 Vbeta primers and 13 Jbeta primers. Here immunoSEQ multiplex PCR was the method, and the copy in TCRdb shows in-frame clones only, minus some. The sample yields over 200,000 clones, about 78% seen once. The CDR3 totals 18 residues. After removal of 3 bases from V and 0 bases from J, the junction contained 13 bases not matched to a gene. Germline V gene data show CDR1 as MDHEN and CDR2 as SYDVKM. Input material: PBMCs. The receptor was isolated from a male donor in good health and CMV-seronegative. The chain uses TRBV28 and TRBJ1-1; 7 bases fit TRBD1. CDR3 nucleotide sequence: TGTGCCAGCAGTTTCAGACAGGGTATCTTGGGGATGAACACTGAAGCTTTCTTT. It yields the protein CASSFRQGILGMNTEAFF. Supplemented by reference TRBV28 and TRBJ1-1, the full variable domain reads DVKVTQSSRYLVKRTGEKVFLECVQDMDHENMFWYRQDPGLGLRLIYFSYDVKMKEKGDIPEGYSVSREKKERFSLILESASTNQTSMYLCASSFRQGILGMNTEAFFGQGTRLTVV.